The source of this TCR beta chain is a study of blood T cell repertoires in COVID-19. The wider study: From T cells, B-cell-depleted T cells, or PBMCs came the material, which was cDNA or gDNA.

Sequenced by immunoSEQ multiplex PCR; TCRdb stores in-frame clones only, minus some. The sample yields 90,000 to 100,000 clones, 65% to 85% seen once. The CDR3 has 17 amino acids. Germline V gives CDR1 SGHNT, CDR2 YENEEA. V lost 1 base and J lost 2; bases outside the gene matches: 8. This clonotype originated in a man aged 55 to 69 with acute or convalescent COVID-19. Sequenced material: peripheral blood. The chain combines TRBV11-3 with TRBJ2-3, with TRBD2 matching 8 bases. The CDR3 protein is CASSLGLRAGDTDTQYF. The CDR3 coding sequence is TGTGCCAGCAGCTTAGGTCTCCGAGCGGGGGACACAGATACGCAGTATTTT.